The rows below give T cell receptor beta chains drawn from one sample of a study of identifying expanded T cells in peripheral blood. The repertoire was sequenced with immunoSEQ multiplex PCR; TCRdb's copy has only in-frame clones and lacks some. This table has some 78,000 clones, more than 75% appearing once. The sample was blood. All receptors come from a person aged 18 to 75 in good health. Both conserved end residues are part of each CDR3. A D gene is named only where the DNA matches it firmly. Not every row has a clone size; where given, it reads once, few, many or a size class.

D	V	size	J	CDR3	DNA
-	TRBV21-1	-	TRBJ1-1	CASSPRTWTGPNTEAFF	TGTGCCAGCAGCCCCCGTACTTGGACAGGGCCGAACACTGAAGCTTTCTTT
-	TRBV6-5	-	TRBJ2-5	CASRSAGEETQYF	TGTGCCAGCAGGTCCGCCGGGGAAGAGACCCAGTACTTC
-	TRBV6-1	-	TRBJ1-1	CASSEMAIAGLNTEAFF	TGTGCCAGCAGTGAAATGGCGATAGCAGGACTGAACACTGAAGCTTTCTTT
-	TRBV4-3	-	TRBJ2-5	CASSQNSGQETQYF	TGCGCCAGCAGCCAGAACAGTGGGCAAGAGACCCAGTACTTC
-	TRBV2	-	TRBJ2-1	CASSVGLAGQGWFNEQFF	TGTGCCAGCAGTGTAGGTCTAGCGGGACAGGGTTGGTTCAATGAGCAGTTCTTC
TRBD1	TRBV28	once	TRBJ1-5	CASSQQGRGQPQHF	TGTGCCAGCAGCCAACAGGGGCGGGGTCAGCCCCAGCATTTT
-	TRBV4-1	-	TRBJ2-4	CASSQPSTGLAKNIQYF	TGCGCCAGCAGCCAGCCGAGCACAGGTCTAGCCAAAAACATTCAGTACTTC
-	TRBV5-1	few	TRBJ1-1	CASSLGMNTEAFF	TGCGCCAGCAGCTTGGGGATGAACACTGAAGCTTTCTTT
-	TRBV7-2	-	TRBJ2-7	CASSLLPKLGYEQYF	TGTGCCAGCAGCTTACTGCCGAAACTGGGATACGAGCAGTACTTC
-	TRBV18	once	TRBJ2-2	CASSLGPNTGELFF	TGTGCCAGCTCACTGGGGCCGAACACCGGGGAGCTGTTTTTT
-	TRBV7-7	-	TRBJ2-6	CASSSSDPGRLASGANVLTF	TGTGCCAGCAGCTCATCAGATCCGGGACGATTAGCCTCTGGGGCCAACGTCCTGACTTTC
-	TRBV5-4	once	TRBJ1-1	CASSLEAGVAFF	TGTGCCAGCAGCTTGGAGGCAGGGGTGGCTTTCTTT
-	TRBV6-5	-	TRBJ2-3	CASSYSGGPTDTQYF	TGTGCCAGCAGTTACTCCGGGGGCCCCACAGATACGCAGTATTTT
TRBD1	TRBV5-1	-	TRBJ1-6	CASRAGGSFNSPLHF	TGCGCCAGCAGGGCAGGGGGGTCTTTTAATTCACCCCTCCACTTT
-	TRBV28	once	TRBJ1-1	CASRLDGPNTEAFF	TGTGCCAGCAGGCTGGACGGCCCGAACACTGAAGCTTTCTTT
TRBD1	TRBV2	-	TRBJ1-1	CASSGQGWDEAFF	TGTGCCAGCAGTGGACAGGGGTGGGATGAAGCTTTCTTT
-	TRBV2	-	TRBJ1-5	CASSDGRPQHF	TGTGCCAGCAGTGACGGTCGGCCCCAGCATTTT
TRBD1	TRBV9	once	TRBJ2-5	CASSVGRTGPFSRETQYF	TGTGCCAGCAGCGTAGGAAGGACAGGGCCATTTAGTAGGGAGACCCAGTACTTC
-	TRBV7-2	-	TRBJ1-3	CASSPGSTPTYF	TGTGCCAGCAGCCCGGGGTCCACCCCTACATATTTT
-	TRBV28	-	TRBJ1-1	CASSSSGGNTEAFF	TGTGCCAGCAGTTCTTCAGGCGGGAACACTGAAGCTTTCTTT
-	TRBV28	once	TRBJ1-3	CASSLPGGRASGNTIYF	TGTGCCAGCAGTTTACCGGGAGGGAGAGCCTCTGGAAACACCATATATTTT
TRBD2	TRBV19	-	TRBJ2-3	CASSIRSGATDTQYF	TGTGCCAGTAGTATCAGAAGCGGGGCCACAGATACGCAGTATTTT
-	TRBV7-2	once	TRBJ2-7	CASSLRRYEQYF	TGTGCCAGCAGCTTACGGCGATACGAGCAGTACTTC
-	TRBV28	-	TRBJ2-2	CASSPGYTGELFF	TGTGCCAGCAGTCCCGGGTATACCGGGGAGCTGTTTTTT
-	TRBV13	-	TRBJ2-1	CASSLGQDISEDNEQFF	TGTGCCAGCAGCTTAGGTCAGGATATTTCCGAGGACAATGAGCAGTTCTTC
-	TRBV7-9	-	TRBJ2-2	CASSMKGRAGELFF	TGTGCCAGCTCCATGAAGGGAAGGGCCGGGGAGCTGTTTTTT
TRBD2	TRBV10-3	few	TRBJ2-4	CAISESLRGGNHLAKNIQYF	TGTGCCATCAGTGAGTCCCTCCGGGGGGGGAACCACCTAGCCAAAAACATTCAGTACTTC
-	TRBV6-1	-	TRBJ2-7	CASRDGVVRVEQYF	TGTGCCAGCAGAGATGGGGTCGTAAGAGTCGAGCAGTACTTC
-	TRBV28	-	TRBJ1-1	CASSLFAGAEAFF	TGTGCCAGCAGTTTATTTGCAGGGGCTGAAGCTTTCTTT
TRBD2	TRBV15	-	TRBJ2-5	CATSRGKVAGQKQETQYF	TGTGCCACCAGCAGAGGGAAGGTAGCGGGGCAAAAACAAGAGACCCAGTACTTC
-	TRBV18	-	TRBJ1-6	CASSPRASSYNSPLHF	TGTGCCAGCTCACCCCGGGCGAGCTCCTATAATTCACCCCTCCACTTT
-	TRBV6-1	-	TRBJ2-7	CASSADVTYEQYF	TGTGCCAGCAGTGCGGACGTCACCTACGAGCAGTACTTC
TRBD1	TRBV7-9	-	TRBJ2-5	CASSSTGGEETQYF	TGTGCCAGCAGTTCGACAGGGGGGGAAGAGACCCAGTACTTC
TRBD1	TRBV7-2	-	TRBJ2-7	CASSPQGTATYEQYF	TGTGCCAGCAGCCCACAGGGGACAGCTACCTACGAGCAGTACTTC
-	TRBV11-1	-	TRBJ2-3	CASSLRGTDTQYF	TGTGCCAGCAGCTTGCGGGGCACAGATACGCAGTATTTT
-	TRBV5-4	-	TRBJ1-1	CASRGRGNTEAFF	TGTGCCAGCAGGGGGCGGGGAAACACTGAAGCTTTCTTT
-	TRBV14	once	TRBJ2-3	CASSQEDGADTQYF	TGTGCCAGCAGCCAAGAGGACGGGGCAGATACGCAGTATTTT
-	TRBV9	once	TRBJ2-2	CASSTLNTGELFF	TGTGCCAGCAGCACGCTAAACACCGGGGAGCTGTTTTTT
-	TRBV28	-	TRBJ1-4	CASSSGTLGGKLFF	TGTGCCAGCAGTTCCGGGACACTGGGTGGGAAACTGTTTTTT
-	TRBV5-6	-	TRBJ2-7	CASSLAHYEQYF	TGTGCCAGCAGCTTGGCCCACTACGAGCAGTACTTC
TRBD2	TRBV7-6	few	TRBJ2-7	CASSLGASGGAVSEQYF	TGTGCCAGCAGCCTAGGGGCTAGCGGGGGGGCAGTAAGCGAGCAGTACTTC
TRBD1	TRBV20-1	-	TRBJ2-1	CSAARGHEQFF	TGCAGTGCTGCCAGGGGGCATGAGCAGTTCTTC
-	TRBV7-2	-	TRBJ2-1	CASRSNEQFF	TGTGCCAGCAGATCGAATGAGCAGTTCTTC
-	TRBV18	-	TRBJ1-3	CASSVTPSRSGNTIYF	TGTGCCAGCTCAGTTACACCCTCTCGTTCTGGAAACACCATATATTTT
-	TRBV7-9	-	TRBJ2-6	CASTVTLSGANVLTF	TGTGCCAGCACCGTTACGTTGTCTGGGGCCAACGTCCTGACTTTC
TRBD2	TRBV6-5	-	TRBJ2-1	CASSRLAGANEQFF	TGTGCCAGCAGTCGACTAGCGGGGGCCAATGAGCAGTTCTTC
-	TRBV11-2	few	TRBJ1-6	CASSLVRYNSPLHF	TGTGCCAGCAGCTTAGTGCGCTATAATTCACCCCTCCACTTT
TRBD2	TRBV7-9	once	TRBJ2-7	CASSSHASGGAYEQYF	TGTGCCAGCAGCTCACATGCTAGCGGGGGGGCCTACGAGCAGTACTTC